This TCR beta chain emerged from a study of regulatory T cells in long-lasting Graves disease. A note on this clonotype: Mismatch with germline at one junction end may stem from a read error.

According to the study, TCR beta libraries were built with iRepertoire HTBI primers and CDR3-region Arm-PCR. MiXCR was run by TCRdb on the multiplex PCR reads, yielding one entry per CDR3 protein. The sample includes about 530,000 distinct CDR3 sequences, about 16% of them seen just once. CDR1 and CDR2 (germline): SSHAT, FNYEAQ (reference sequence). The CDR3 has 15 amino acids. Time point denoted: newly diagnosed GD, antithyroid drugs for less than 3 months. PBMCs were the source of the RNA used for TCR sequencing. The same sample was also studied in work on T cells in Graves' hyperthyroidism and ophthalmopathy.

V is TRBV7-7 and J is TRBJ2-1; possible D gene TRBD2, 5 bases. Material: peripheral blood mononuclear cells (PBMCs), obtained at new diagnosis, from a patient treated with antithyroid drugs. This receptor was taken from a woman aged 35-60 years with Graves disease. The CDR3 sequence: CASSPSWVGLNEQFF. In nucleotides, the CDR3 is TGTGCTAGCAGCCCCTCCTGGGTCGGACTCAATGAGCAGTTCTTC. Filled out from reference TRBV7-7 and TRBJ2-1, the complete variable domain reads GAGVSQSPRYKVTKRGQDVTLRCDPISSHATLYWYQQALGQGPEFLTYFNYEAQPDKSGLPSDRFSAERPEGSISTLTIQRTEQRDSAMYRCASSPSWVGLNEQFFGPGTRLTVL.